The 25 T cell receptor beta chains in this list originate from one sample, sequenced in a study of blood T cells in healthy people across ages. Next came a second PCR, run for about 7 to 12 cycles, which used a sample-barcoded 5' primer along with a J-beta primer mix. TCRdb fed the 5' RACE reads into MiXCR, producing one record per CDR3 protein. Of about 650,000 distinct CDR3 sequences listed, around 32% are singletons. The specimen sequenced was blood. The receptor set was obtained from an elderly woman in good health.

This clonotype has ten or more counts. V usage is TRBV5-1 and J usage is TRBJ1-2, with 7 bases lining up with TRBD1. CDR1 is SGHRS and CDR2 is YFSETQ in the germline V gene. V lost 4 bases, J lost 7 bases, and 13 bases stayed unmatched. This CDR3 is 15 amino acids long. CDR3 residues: CASSPTNDRVSGYTF. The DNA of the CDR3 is TGCGCCAGCAGCCCTACGAACGACAGGGTCTCTGGCTACACCTTC.

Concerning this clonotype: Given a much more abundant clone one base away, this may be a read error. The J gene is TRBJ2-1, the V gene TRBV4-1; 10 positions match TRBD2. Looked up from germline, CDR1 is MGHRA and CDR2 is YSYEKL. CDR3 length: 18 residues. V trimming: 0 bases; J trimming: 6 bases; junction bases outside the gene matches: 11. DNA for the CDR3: TGCGCCAGCAGCCAAGAAGTGGAGCGGGGGGGCCGTCGCAATGAGCAGTTCTTC. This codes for CASSQEVERGGRRNEQFF.

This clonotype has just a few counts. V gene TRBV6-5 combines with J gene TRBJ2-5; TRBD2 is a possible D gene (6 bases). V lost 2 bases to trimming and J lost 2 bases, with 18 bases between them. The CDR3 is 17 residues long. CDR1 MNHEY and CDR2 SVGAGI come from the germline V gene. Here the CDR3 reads CASSYLSPSDRQETQYF. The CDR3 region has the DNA TGTGCCAGCAGTTACCTTTCCCCTAGCGACCGACAAGAGACCCAGTACTTC.

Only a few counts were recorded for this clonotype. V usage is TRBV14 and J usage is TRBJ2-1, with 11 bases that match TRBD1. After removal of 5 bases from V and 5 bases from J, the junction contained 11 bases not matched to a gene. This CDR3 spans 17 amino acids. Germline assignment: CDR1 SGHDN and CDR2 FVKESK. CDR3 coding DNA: TGTGCCAGCAGCTTACTGGGACAGGGGGATTCCGACAATGAGCAGTTCTTC. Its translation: CASSLLGQGDSDNEQFF.

The CDR3 DNA reads as TGCAGCGCGGACCGCACAGATACGCAGTATTTT. Amino acids: CSADRTDTQYF. The rearrangement joins TRBV29-1 to TRBJ2-3; D is unclear. The CDR3 runs to 11 residues. Germline V CDR1 and CDR2: SQVTM, ANQGSEA. Between the trimmed V and J ends, which lost 7 bases and 1 base, there was a span of 6 bases.

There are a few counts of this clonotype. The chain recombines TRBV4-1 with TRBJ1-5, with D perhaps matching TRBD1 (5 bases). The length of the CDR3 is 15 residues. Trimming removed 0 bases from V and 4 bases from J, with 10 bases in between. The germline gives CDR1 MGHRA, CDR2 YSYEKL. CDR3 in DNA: TGCGCCAGCAGCCAAGATGGGCAGGGAAATCAGCCCCAGCATTTT. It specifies CASSQDGQGNQPQHF.

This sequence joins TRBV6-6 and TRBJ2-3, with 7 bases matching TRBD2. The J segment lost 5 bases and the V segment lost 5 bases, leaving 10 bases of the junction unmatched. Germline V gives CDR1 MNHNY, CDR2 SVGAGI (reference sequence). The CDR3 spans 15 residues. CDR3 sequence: CASSLNGGRVDTQYF. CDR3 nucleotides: TGTGCCAGCAGTCTAAACGGGGGGAGGGTAGATACGCAGTATTTT.

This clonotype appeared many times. The DNA of the CDR3 is TGTGCCAGCAGTGAGCGGGGGGCGGGGGAGACCCAGTACTTC. This gives the protein CASSERGAGETQYF. The chain joins TRBV6-1 to TRBJ2-5; 8 nucleotides align to TRBD2. Germline CDR1 is MNHNS and CDR2 is SASEGT. The CDR3 has 14 amino acids. J gave up 5 bases and V 3 bases, and 5 bases lay outside the gene matches.

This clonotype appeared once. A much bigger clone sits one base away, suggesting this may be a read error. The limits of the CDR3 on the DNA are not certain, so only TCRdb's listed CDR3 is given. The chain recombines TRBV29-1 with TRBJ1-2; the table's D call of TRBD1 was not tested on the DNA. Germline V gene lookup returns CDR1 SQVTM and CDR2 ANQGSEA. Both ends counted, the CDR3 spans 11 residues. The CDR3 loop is CSVVVGSGTTF.

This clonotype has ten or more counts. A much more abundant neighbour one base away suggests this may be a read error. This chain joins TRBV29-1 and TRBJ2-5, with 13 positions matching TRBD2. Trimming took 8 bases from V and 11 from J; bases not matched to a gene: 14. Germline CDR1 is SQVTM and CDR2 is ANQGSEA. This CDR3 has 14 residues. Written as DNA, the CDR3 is TGCAGCACCACTAGCGGGGGGGCGGGTAATGAGCAGTACTTC. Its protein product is CSTTSGGAGNEQYF.

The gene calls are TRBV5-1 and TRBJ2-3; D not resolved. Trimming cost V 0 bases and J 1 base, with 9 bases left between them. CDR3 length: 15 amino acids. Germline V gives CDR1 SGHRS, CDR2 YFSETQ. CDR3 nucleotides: TGCGCCAGCAGCTTGGCCATACACCGCACAGATACGCAGTATTTT. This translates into CASSLAIHRTDTQYF.

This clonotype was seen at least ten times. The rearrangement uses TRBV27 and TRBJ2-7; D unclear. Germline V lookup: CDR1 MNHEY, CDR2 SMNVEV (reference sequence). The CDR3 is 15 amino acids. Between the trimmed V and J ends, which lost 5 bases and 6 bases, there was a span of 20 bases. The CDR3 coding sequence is TGTGCCAGCAGTGCCCTTGTGTCTGGGCCGGTCGAGCAGTACTTC. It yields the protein CASSALVSGPVEQYF.

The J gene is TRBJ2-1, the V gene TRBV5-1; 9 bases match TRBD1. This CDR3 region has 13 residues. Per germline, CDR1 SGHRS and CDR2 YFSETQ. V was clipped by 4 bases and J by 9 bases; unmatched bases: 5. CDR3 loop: CASSRGQGTEQFF. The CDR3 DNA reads TGCGCCAGCAGCAGAGGACAGGGGACTGAGCAGTTCTTC.

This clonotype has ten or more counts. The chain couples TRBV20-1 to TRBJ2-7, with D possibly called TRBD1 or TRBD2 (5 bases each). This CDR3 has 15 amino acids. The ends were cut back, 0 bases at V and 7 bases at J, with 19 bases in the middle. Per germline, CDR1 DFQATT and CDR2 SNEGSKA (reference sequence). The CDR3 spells CSARDVRSGTGEQYF. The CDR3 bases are TGCAGTGCTAGAGATGTGAGGAGTGGGACGGGTGAGCAGTACTTC.

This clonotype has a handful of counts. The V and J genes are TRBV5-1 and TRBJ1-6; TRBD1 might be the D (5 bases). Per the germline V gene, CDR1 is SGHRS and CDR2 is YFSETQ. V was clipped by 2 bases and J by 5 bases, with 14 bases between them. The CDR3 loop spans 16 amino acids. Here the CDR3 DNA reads TGCGCCAGCAGCTTAAATAGCCCGGGGGATAATTCACCCCTCCACTTT. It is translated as CASSLNSPGDNSPLHF.

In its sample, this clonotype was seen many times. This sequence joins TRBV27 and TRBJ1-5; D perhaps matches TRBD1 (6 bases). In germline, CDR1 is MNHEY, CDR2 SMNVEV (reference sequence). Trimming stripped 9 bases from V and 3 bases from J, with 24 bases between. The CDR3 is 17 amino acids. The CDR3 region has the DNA TGTGCCAGTTCTACAAGATTTGAACGGGACACCAATCAGCCCCAGCATTTT. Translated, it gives CASSTRFERDTNQPQHF.

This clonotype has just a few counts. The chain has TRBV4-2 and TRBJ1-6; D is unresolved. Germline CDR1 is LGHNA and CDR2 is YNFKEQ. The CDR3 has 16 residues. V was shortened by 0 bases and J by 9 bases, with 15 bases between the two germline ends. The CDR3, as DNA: TGTGCCAGCAGCCAAGAGATAAGCCTAGTGGGTTCACCCCTCCACTTT. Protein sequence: CASSQEISLVGSPLHF.

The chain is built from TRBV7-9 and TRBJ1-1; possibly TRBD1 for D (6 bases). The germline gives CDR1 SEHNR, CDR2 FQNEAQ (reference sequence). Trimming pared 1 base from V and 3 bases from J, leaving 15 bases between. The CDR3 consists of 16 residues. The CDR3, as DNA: TGTGCCAGCAGCTTAGAAACCGGGGGGGCTCACACTGAAGCTTTCTTT. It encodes CASSLETGGAHTEAFF.

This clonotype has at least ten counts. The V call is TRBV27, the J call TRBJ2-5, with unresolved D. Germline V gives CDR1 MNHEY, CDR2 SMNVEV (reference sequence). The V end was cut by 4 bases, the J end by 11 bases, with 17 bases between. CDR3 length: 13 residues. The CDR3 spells CASSSRRSPQQYF. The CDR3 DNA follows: TGTGCCAGCAGTTCCAGACGGTCGCCGCAGCAGTACTTC.

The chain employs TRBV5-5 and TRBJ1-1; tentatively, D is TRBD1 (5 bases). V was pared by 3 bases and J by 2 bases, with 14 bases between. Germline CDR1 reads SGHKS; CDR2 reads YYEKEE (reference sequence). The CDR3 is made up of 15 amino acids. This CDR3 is CASSYTGTPNTEAFF. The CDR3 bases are TGTGCCAGCAGCTATACCGGGACGCCCAACACTGAAGCTTTCTTT. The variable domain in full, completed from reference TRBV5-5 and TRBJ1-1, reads DAGVTQSPTHLIKTRGQQVTLRCSPISGHKSVSWYQQVLGQGPQFIFQYYEKEERGRGNFPDRFSARQFPNYSSELNVNALLLGDSALYLCASSYTGTPNTEAFFGQGTRLTVV.

For the CDR3, the DNA is TGCGCCAGCAGTGAGTCTCCAGCGGGGGGGCAGTTCTTC. It yields the protein CASSESPAGGQFF. The chain recombines TRBV10-1 with TRBJ2-1, with TRBD2 matching 9 bases. V shed 0 bases and J 12 bases; nucleotides not matched to a gene: 3. The germline V gene encodes CDR1 WNHNN and CDR2 SYGVQD (reference sequence). The CDR3 is made up of 13 amino acids.

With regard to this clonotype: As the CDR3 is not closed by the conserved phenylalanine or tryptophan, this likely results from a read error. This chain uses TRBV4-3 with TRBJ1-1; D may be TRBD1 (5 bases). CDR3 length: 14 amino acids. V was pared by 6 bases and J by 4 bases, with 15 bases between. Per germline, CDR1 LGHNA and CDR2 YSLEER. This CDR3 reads CASSQQGAGTEAFS. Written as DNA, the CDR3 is TGCGCCAGCAGTCAACAAGGGGCAGGCACTGAAGCTTTCTCT.

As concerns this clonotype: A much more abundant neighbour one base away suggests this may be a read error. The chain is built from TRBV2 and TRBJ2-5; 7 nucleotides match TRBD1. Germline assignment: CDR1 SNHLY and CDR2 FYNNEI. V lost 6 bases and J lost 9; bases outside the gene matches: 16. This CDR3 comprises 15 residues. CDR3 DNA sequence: TGTGCCAGCAGAGGCTCTTTACAGGGGAAGGAGGCCCAGTACTTC. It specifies CASRGSLQGKEAQYF.

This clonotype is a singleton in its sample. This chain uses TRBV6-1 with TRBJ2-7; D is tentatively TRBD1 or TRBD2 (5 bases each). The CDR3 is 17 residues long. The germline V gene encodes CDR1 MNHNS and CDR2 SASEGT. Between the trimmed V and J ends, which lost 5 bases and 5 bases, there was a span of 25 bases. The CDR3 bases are TGTGCCAGCAGTCGGAAATTCCGGGACGGAGGACCTGACGAGCAGTACTTC. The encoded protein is CASSRKFRDGGPDEQYF.

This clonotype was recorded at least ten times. The CDR3 spells CASSSLTGAAYNEQFF. As DNA, the CDR3 is TGTGCCAGCAGCTCCCTAACGGGGGCAGCCTACAATGAGCAGTTCTTC. J is TRBJ2-1 and V is TRBV7-8; either TRBD1 or TRBD2 may fit D (6 bases each). This CDR3 comprises 16 residues. Deletions cut 4 bases from V and 2 bases from J, with 15 bases between. CDR1 and CDR2 (germline): SGHVS, FQNEAQ.